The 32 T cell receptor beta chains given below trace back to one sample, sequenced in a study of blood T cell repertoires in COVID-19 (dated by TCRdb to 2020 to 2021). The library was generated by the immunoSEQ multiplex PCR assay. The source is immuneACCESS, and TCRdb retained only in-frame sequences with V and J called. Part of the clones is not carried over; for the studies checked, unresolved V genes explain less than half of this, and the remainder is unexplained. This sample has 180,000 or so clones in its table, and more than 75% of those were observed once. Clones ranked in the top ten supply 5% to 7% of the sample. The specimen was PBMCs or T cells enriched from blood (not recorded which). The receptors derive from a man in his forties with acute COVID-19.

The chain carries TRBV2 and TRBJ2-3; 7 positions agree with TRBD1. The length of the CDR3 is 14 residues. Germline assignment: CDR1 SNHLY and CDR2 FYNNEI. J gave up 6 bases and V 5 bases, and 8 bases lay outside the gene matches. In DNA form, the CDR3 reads TGTGCCAGCAGTATCACAGGGGAAGGGGATACGCAGTATTTT. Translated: CASSITGEGDTQYF. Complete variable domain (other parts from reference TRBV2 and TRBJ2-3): EPEVTQTPSHQVTQMGQEVILRCVPISNHLYFYWYRQILGQKVEFLVSFYNNEISEKSEIFDDQFSVERPDGSNFTLKIRSTKLEDSAMYFCASSITGEGDTQYFGPGTRLTVL.

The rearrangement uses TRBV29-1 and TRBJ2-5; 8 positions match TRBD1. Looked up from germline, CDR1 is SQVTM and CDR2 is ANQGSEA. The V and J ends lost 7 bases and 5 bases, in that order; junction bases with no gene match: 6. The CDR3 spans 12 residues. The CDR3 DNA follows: TGCAGCGAAGGACAGGGTGCGGAGACCCAGTACTTC. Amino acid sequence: CSEGQGAETQYF. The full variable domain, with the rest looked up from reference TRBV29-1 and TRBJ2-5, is SAVISQKPSRDICQRGTSLTIQCQVDSQVTMMFWYRQQPGQSLTLIATANQGSEATYESGFVIDKFPISRPNLTFSTLTVSNMSPEDSSIYLCSEGQGAETQYFGPGTRLLVL.

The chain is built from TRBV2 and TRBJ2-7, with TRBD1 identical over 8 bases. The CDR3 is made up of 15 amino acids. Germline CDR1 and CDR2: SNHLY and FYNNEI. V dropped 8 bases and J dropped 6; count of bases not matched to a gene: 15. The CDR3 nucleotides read TGTGCCAGCGAAAAAATGGACAGGGTGGGTTCCGAGCAGTACTTC. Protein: CASEKMDRVGSEQYF.

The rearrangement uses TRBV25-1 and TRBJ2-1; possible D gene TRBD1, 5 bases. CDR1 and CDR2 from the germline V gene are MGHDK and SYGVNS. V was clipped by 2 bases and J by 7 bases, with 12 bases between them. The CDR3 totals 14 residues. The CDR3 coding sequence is TGTGCCAGCAGTGAACAGGGTTTACGTAATGAGCAGTTCTTC. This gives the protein CASSEQGLRNEQFF.

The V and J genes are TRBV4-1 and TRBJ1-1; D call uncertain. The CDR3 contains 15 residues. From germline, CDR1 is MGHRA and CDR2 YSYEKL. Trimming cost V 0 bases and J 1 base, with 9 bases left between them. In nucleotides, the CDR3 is TGCGCCAGCAGCCAAGATCGTCGGGAGAACACTGAAGCTTTCTTT. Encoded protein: CASSQDRRENTEAFF.

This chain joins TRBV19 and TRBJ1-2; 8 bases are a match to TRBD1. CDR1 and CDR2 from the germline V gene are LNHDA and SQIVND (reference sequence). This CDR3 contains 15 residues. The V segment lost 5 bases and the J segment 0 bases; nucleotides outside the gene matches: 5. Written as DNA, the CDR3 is TGTGCCAGTAGTGATGGGACAGGTGCTAACTATGGCTACACCTTC. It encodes CASSDGTGANYGYTF.

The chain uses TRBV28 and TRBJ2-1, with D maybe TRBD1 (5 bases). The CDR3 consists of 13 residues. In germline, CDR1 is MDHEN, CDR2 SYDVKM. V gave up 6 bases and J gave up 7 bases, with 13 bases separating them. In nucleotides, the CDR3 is TGTGCCAGCAGCCCCAGGGTTAGAAATGAGCAGTTCTTC. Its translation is CASSPRVRNEQFF. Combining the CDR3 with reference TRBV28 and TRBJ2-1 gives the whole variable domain DVKVTQSSRYLVKRTGEKVFLECVQDMDHENMFWYRQDPGLGLRLIYFSYDVKMKEKGDIPEGYSVSREKKERFSLILESASTNQTSMYLCASSPRVRNEQFFGPGTRLTVL.

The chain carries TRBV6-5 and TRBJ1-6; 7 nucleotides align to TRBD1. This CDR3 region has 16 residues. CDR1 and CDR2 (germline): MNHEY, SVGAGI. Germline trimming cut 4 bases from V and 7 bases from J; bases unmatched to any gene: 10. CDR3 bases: TGTGCCAGCAGTTTTAAAGGACAGGTCTCCAATTCACCCCTCCACTTT. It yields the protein CASSFKGQVSNSPLHF.

For the CDR3, the DNA is TGTGCCGGGATGGACAGGGGGAGGAACACCATATATTTT. Its translation: CAGMDRGRNTIYF. The V and J genes are TRBV6-5 and TRBJ1-3, with 10 nucleotides matching TRBD1. V lost 11 bases, J lost 7 bases, and 8 bases stayed unmatched. Germline V gene sequence: CDR1 MNHEY, CDR2 SVGAGI. The CDR3 is made up of 13 amino acids.

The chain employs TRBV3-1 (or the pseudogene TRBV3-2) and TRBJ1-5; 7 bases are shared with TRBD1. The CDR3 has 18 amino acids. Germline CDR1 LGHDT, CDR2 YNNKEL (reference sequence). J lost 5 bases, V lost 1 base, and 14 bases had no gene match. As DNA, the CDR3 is TGTGCCAGCAGCCAAGCTCCCCAGTCAGCACAGGGGCATCAGCCCCAGCATTTT. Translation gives CASSQAPQSAQGHQPQHF.

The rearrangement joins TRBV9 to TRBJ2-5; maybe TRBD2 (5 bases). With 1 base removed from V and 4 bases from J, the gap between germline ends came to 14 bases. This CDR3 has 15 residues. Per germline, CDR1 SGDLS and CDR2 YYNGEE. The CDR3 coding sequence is TGTGCCAGCAGCGTAATCGGTGGTAGCGTAGAGACCCAGTACTTC. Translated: CASSVIGGSVETQYF. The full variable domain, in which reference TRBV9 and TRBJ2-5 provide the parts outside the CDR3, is DSGVTQTPKHLITATGQRVTLRCSPRSGDLSVYWYQQSLDQGLQFLIQYYNGEERAKGNILERFSAQQFPDLHSELNLSSLELGDSALYFCASSVIGGSVETQYFGPGTRLLVL.

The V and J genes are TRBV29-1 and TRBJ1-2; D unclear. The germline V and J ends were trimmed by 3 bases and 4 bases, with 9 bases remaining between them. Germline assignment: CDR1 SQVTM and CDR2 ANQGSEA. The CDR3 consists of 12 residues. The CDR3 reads CSVDSGLYGYTF. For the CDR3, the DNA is TGCAGCGTTGATTCCGGACTCTATGGCTACACCTTC.

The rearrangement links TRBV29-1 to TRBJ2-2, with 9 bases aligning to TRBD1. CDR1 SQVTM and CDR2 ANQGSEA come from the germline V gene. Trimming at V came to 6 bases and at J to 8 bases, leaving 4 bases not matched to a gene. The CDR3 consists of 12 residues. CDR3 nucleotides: TGCAGCGTGGGGGACAGGGCGGGGGAGCTGTTTTTT. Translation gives CSVGDRAGELFF.

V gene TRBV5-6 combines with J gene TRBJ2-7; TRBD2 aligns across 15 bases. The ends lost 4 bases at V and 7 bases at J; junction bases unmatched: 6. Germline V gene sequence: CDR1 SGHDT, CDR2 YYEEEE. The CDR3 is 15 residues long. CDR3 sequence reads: CASSVGLAGGREQYF. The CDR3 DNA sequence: TGTGCCAGCAGCGTAGGACTAGCGGGAGGGCGGGAGCAGTACTTC.

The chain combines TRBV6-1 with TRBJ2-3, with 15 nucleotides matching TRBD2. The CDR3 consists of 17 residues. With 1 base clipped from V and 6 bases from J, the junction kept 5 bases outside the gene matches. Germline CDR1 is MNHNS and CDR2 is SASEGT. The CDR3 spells CASSEVIGTSGRDTQYF. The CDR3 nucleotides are TGTGCCAGCAGTGAAGTGATCGGGACTAGCGGGAGGGATACGCAGTATTTT.

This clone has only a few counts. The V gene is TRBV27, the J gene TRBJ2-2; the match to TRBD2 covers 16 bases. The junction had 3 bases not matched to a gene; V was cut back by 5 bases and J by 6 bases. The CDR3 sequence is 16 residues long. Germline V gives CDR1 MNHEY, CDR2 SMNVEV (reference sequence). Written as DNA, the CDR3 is TGTGCCAGCAGTCTGGGACTAGCGGGAGGGCCCGGGGAGCTGTTTTTT. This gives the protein CASSLGLAGGPGELFF.

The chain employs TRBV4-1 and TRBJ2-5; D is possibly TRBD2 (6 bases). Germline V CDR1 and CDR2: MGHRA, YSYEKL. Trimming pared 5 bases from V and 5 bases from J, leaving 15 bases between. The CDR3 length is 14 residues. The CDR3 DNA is TGCGCCAGCAGCTCCGCTTTAGGGAGGGAGACCCAGTACTTC. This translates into CASSSALGRETQYF.

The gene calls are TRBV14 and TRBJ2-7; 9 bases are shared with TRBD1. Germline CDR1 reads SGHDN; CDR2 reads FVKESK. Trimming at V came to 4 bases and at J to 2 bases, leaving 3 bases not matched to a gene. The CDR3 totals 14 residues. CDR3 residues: CASSPGQGPYEQYF. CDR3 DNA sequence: TGTGCCAGCAGCCCGGGACAGGGCCCCTACGAGCAGTACTTC.

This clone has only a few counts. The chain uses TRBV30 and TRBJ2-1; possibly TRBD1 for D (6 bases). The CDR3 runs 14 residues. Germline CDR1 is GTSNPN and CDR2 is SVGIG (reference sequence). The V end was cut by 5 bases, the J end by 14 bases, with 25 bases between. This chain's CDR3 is CAWGDENQGPVKFF. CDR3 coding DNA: TGTGCCTGGGGAGACGAAAACCAGGGGCCTGTGAAGTTCTTC.

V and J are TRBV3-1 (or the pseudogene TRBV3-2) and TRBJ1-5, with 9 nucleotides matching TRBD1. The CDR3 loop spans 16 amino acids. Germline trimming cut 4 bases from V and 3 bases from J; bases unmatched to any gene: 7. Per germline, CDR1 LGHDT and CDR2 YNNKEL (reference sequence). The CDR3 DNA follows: TGTGCCAGCAGCCTCCGAGGGACAGGGTCCAATCAGCCCCAGCATTTT. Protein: CASSLRGTGSNQPQHF.

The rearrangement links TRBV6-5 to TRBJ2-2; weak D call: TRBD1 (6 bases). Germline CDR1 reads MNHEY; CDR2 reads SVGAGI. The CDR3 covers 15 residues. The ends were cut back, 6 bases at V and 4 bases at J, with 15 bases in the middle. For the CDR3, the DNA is TGTGCCAGCAGATTTATAGACAGGACCACCGGGGAGCTGTTTTTT. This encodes CASRFIDRTTGELFF.

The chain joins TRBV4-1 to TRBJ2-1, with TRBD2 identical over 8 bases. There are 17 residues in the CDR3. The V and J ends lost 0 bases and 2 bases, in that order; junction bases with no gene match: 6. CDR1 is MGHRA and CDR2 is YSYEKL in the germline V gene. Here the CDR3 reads CASSQDPSGSPYNEQFF. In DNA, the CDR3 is TGCGCCAGCAGCCAAGATCCCAGCGGGAGCCCCTACAATGAGCAGTTCTTC.

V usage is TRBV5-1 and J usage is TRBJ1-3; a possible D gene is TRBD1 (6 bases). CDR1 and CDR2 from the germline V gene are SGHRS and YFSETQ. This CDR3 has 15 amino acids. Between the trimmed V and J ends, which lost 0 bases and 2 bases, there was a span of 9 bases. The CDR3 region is CASSLDGGPGNTIYF. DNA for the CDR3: TGCGCCAGCAGCTTGGATGGGGGCCCTGGAAACACCATATATTTT.

CDR3 nucleotide sequence: TGTGCCAGTAGTATAGATACTAGCGGGAGAAACTCAGATACGCAGTATTTT. Translation gives CASSIDTSGRNSDTQYF. The gene calls are TRBV19 and TRBJ2-3; 11 bases map to TRBD2. This CDR3 spans 17 amino acids. Germline V gene data show CDR1 as LNHDA and CDR2 as SQIVND (reference sequence). J lost 4 bases, V lost 0 bases, and 6 bases had no gene match.

The CDR3 nucleotides are TGTGCCAGCAGTCCAAAGTCTTGGGGGGAATTGGGCGGTTCTTACTATGGCTACACCTTC. Amino acid sequence: CASSPKSWGELGGSYYGYTF. The gene calls are TRBV6-6 and TRBJ1-2; TRBD1 is a possible D gene (5 bases). The CDR3 runs 20 residues. Germline assignment: CDR1 MNHNY and CDR2 SVGAGI (reference sequence). V was clipped by 5 bases and J by 3 bases, with 31 bases between them.

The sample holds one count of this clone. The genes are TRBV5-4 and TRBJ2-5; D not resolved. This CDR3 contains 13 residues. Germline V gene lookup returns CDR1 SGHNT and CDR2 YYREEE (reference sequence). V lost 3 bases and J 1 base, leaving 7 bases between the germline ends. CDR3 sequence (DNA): TGTGCCAGCAGCTACTGGTTCCAAGAGACCCAGTACTTC. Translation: CASSYWFQETQYF.

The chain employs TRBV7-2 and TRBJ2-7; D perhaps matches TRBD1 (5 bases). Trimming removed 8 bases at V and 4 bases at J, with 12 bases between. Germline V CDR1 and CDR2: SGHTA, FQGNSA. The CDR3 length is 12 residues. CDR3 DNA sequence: TGTGCCAGCCGGAAGGGGCGATACGAGCAGTACTTC. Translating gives CASRKGRYEQYF.

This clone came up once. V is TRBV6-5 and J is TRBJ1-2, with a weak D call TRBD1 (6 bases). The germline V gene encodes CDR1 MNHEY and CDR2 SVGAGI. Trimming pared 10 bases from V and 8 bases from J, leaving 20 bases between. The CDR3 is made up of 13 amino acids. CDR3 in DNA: TGTGCCACCATCTCCTGGGGGCTGGGCGGCTACACCTTC. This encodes CATISWGLGGYTF.

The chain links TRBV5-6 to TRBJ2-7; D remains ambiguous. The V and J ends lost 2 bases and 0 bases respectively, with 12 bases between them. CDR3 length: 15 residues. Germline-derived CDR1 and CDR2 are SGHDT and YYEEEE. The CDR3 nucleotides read TGTGCCAGCAGCTTATACAGCACAAGCTCCTACGAGCAGTACTTC. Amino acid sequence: CASSLYSTSSYEQYF.

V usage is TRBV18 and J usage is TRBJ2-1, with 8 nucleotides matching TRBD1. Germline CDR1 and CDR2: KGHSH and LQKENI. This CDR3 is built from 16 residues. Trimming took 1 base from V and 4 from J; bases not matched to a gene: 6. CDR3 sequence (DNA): TGTGCCAGCTCACCACGAACAGGGGGTCCATACAATGAGCAGTTCTTC. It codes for CASSPRTGGPYNEQFF. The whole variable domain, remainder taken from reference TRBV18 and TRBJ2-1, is NAGVMQNPRHLVRRRGQEARLRCSPMKGHSHVYWYRQLPEEGLKFMVYLQKENIIDESGMPKERFSAEFPKEGPSILRIQQVVRGDSAAYFCASSPRTGGPYNEQFFGPGTRLTVL.

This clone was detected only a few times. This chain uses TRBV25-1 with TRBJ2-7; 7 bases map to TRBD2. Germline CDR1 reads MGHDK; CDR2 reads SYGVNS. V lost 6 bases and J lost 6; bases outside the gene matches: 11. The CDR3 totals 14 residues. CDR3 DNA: TGTGCCAGCAGCGATCCCGGGAGGAGGGGCGAGCAGTACTTC. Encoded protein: CASSDPGRRGEQYF.

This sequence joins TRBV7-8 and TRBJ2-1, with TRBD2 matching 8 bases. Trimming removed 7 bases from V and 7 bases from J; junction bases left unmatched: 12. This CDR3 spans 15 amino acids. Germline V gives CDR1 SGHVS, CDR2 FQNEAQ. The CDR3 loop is CASTAGRAVVNEQFF. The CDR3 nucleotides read TGTGCCAGCACCGCCGGGAGGGCCGTTGTAAATGAGCAGTTCTTC.